One sample yielded the 21 T cell receptor beta chains listed below, sequenced in a study of cytomegalovirus exposure and HLA in healthy donors. 60 Vbeta and 13 Jbeta primers were used in PCR. Here immunoSEQ multiplex PCR was the method, and the copy in TCRdb shows in-frame clones only, minus some. The sample shows under 95,000 clones, and around 3.8% sits with its ten largest clones. Sequencing was carried out using PBMCs. Receptors were obtained from a female donor in good health and CMV-seropositive.

For the CDR3, the DNA is TGTGCCAGCAGCGCAGGGACTAACTACGAGCAGTACTTC. Encoded protein: CASSAGTNYEQYF. This chain connects TRBV9 to TRBJ2-7; TRBD2 matches at 7 bases. The CDR3 sequence is 13 residues long. J was trimmed by 3 bases and V by 3 bases; bases with no gene match: 3. Germline loops: CDR1 SGDLS, CDR2 YYNGEE.

For this clone: One end of the junction does not line up with germline, which may come from a read error. J is TRBJ1-6 and V is TRBV18, with TRBD1 as a possible D gene (6 bases). In germline, CDR1 is KGHSH, CDR2 LQKENI. There are 14 residues in the CDR3. Here the CDR3 DNA reads TGTGCCAGCTCACCGTCGGGACAAAATTCACCCCTACACTTT. It codes for CASSPSGQNSPLHF.

The chain combines TRBV7-9 with TRBJ1-3; D ambiguous. Trimming cost V 1 base and J 9 bases, with 10 bases left between them. The CDR3 is made up of 13 amino acids. Germline V gives CDR1 SEHNR, CDR2 FQNEAQ (reference sequence). This chain's CDR3 is CASSLEAAGTIYF. DNA for the CDR3: TGTGCCAGCAGCTTAGAAGCCGCCGGCACCATATATTTT.

This CDR3 reads CASSSPLGGNTYEQYF. For the CDR3, the DNA is TGTGCCAGCAGCTCACCTCTCGGCGGGAATACCTACGAGCAGTACTTC. The rearrangement joins TRBV5-4 to TRBJ2-7; maybe TRBD2 (6 bases). The CDR3 totals 16 residues. V was cut by 3 bases and J by 2 bases, with 18 bases left in between. The V gene's germline CDR1 is SGHNT and CDR2 YYREEE (reference sequence).

The chain links TRBV11-3 to TRBJ2-7; TRBD2 matches 7 bases. The CDR3 runs to 13 residues. With 8 bases clipped from V and 6 bases from J, the junction kept 10 bases outside the gene matches. Germline-derived CDR1 and CDR2 are SGHNT and YENEEA. CDR3 region: CASSSGSGGEQYF. The CDR3 nucleotides read TGTGCCAGCTCATCGGGGTCGGGGGGCGAGCAGTACTTC.

The rearrangement links TRBV2 to TRBJ2-7; perhaps TRBD1 as D (6 bases). The CDR3 is 12 amino acids. With 9 bases removed from V and 1 base from J, the gap between germline ends came to 10 bases. Germline-derived CDR1 and CDR2 are SNHLY and FYNNEI. The CDR3 protein is CASQGWSYEQYF. The CDR3 coding sequence is TGTGCCAGTCAGGGGTGGTCCTACGAGCAGTACTTC. Based on the CDR3 plus reference TRBV2 and TRBJ2-7, the full variable domain is EPEVTQTPSHQVTQMGQEVILRCVPISNHLYFYWYRQILGQKVEFLVSFYNNEISEKSEIFDDQFSVERPDGSNFTLKIRSTKLEDSAMYFCASQGWSYEQYFGPGTRLTVT.

The genes are TRBV6-5 and TRBJ2-7; 10 nucleotides align to TRBD1. The junction had 5 bases not matched to a gene; V was cut back by 7 bases and J by 2 bases. This CDR3 has 14 amino acids. Germline values: CDR1 MNHEY, CDR2 SVGAGI. The CDR3 sequence is CASTPGQGAYEQYF. CDR3 nucleotide sequence: TGTGCCAGCACACCAGGACAGGGGGCCTACGAGCAGTACTTC.

The chain uses TRBV7-9 and TRBJ2-1, with TRBD1 identical over 8 bases. The trim removed 5 bases at V and 14 bases at J, leaving 17 bases unmatched. The CDR3 runs to 15 residues. The germline gives CDR1 SEHNR, CDR2 FQNEAQ (reference sequence). The CDR3 nucleotides are TGTGCCAGCAGCCGGGCCCGCCAGGGGGCTTCGGGAAAGTTCTTC. Its protein product is CASSRARQGASGKFF.

The genes are TRBV7-2 and TRBJ2-3; D may be TRBD1 (7 bases). Germline-derived CDR1 and CDR2 are SGHTA and FQGNSA. The CDR3 is 13 amino acids. Trimming removed 7 bases from V and 8 bases from J, with 16 bases in between. The CDR3 DNA follows: TGTGCCAGCACCCAGGGGGGCGTAAGTACGCAGTATTTT. Protein: CASTQGGVSTQYF. Complete variable domain (other parts from reference TRBV7-2 and TRBJ2-3): GAGVSQSPSNKVTEKGKDVELRCDPISGHTALYWYRQSLGQGLEFLIYFQGNSAPDKSGLPSDRFSAERTGGSVSTLTIQRTQQEDSAVYLCASTQGGVSTQYFGPGTRLTVL.

The genes are TRBV18 and TRBJ1-2; the match to TRBD1 covers 9 bases. Looked up from germline, CDR1 is KGHSH and CDR2 is LQKENI. The V segment lost 2 bases and the J segment 4 bases; nucleotides outside the gene matches: 2. CDR3 size: 14 residues. CDR3 DNA: TGTGCCAGCTCACCAGAGACAGGGGGCTATGGCTACACCTTC. Translating it yields CASSPETGGYGYTF.

The CDR3 sequence is CASSGQSFNQPQHF. The CDR3 bases are TGTGCCAGCAGCGGACAGAGTTTCAATCAGCCCCAGCATTTT. The V gene is TRBV27, the J gene TRBJ1-5; D perhaps matches TRBD1 (6 bases). Germline-derived CDR1 and CDR2 are MNHEY and SMNVEV (reference sequence). This CDR3 is built from 14 residues. Trimming removed 6 bases at V and 3 bases at J, with 12 bases between.

The V and J genes are TRBV6-4 and TRBJ2-2; D perhaps matches TRBD1 (6 bases). Germline CDR1 MRHNA, CDR2 SNTAGT. This CDR3 has 14 amino acids. Trimming took 3 bases from V and 5 from J, leaving 10 bases between them. CDR3: CASSEQGNTGELFF. As DNA, the CDR3 is TGTGCCAGCAGTGAGCAGGGGAATACCGGGGAGCTGTTTTTT.

The chain joins TRBV7-9 to TRBJ2-7; 9 nucleotides line up with TRBD1. Germline loops: CDR1 SEHNR, CDR2 FQNEAQ (reference sequence). Germline trimming cut 3 bases from V and 3 bases from J; bases unmatched to any gene: 3. The CDR3 is 14 amino acids. In DNA, the CDR3 is TGTGCCAGCAGCTTGGGACAGGGAGGCTACGAGCAGTACTTC. Translating it yields CASSLGQGGYEQYF. Looking up the rest from reference TRBV7-9 and TRBJ2-7 gives the full variable domain: DTGVSQNPRHKITKRGQNVTFRCDPISEHNRLYWYRQTLGQGPEFLTYFQNEAQLEKSRLLSDRFSAERPKGSFSTLEIQRTEQGDSAMYLCASSLGQGGYEQYFGPGTRLTVT.

This chain joins TRBV10-3 and TRBJ2-7; tentatively, D is TRBD2 (6 bases). V shed 4 bases and J shed 0 bases, with 19 bases lying between them. The CDR3 has 17 residues. The germline V gene has CDR1 ENHRY and CDR2 SYGVKD. In DNA form, the CDR3 reads TGTGCCATCAGTGGTTCCTCGGGGGACCTTCCCTCCTACGAGCAGTACTTC. It codes for CAISGSSGDLPSYEQYF.

V is TRBV5-1 and J is TRBJ2-7; TRBD1 aligns across 10 bases. Germline V CDR1 and CDR2: SGHRS, YFSETQ. The V segment lost 1 base and the J segment 1 base; nucleotides outside the gene matches: 5. This CDR3 is 16 amino acids long. CDR3 in amino acids: CASSLTRDRGSYEQYF. DNA for the CDR3: TGCGCCAGCAGCTTGACCCGGGACAGGGGATCCTACGAGCAGTACTTC.

The genes are TRBV13 and TRBJ1-1, with D unresolved. This CDR3 contains 13 residues. Between the trimmed V and J ends, which lost 0 bases and 3 bases, there was a span of 5 bases. CDR1 is PRHDT, CDR2 FYEKMQ, per germline (reference sequence). CDR3 nucleotide sequence: TGTGCCAGCAGCTTAGGGCAGTACACTGAAGCTTTCTTT. Protein sequence: CASSLGQYTEAFF.

The V call is TRBV19, the J call TRBJ1-2; TRBD1 matches 7 bases. V trimming: 0 bases; J trimming: 4 bases; junction bases outside the gene matches: 2. Per germline, CDR1 LNHDA and CDR2 SQIVND (reference sequence). The CDR3 has 14 amino acids. In nucleotides, the CDR3 is TGTGCCAGTAGTATAGATGCAGGGGGCTATGGCTACACCTTC. It specifies CASSIDAGGYGYTF.

V is TRBV6-6 and J is TRBJ2-7; maybe TRBD2 (6 bases). Trimming took off 6 bases at V and 3 bases at J, with 12 bases between the two ends. This CDR3 is built from 13 residues. Per the germline V gene, CDR1 is MNHNY and CDR2 is SVGAGI (reference sequence). CDR3 amino acids: CASSNGGNYEQYF. In nucleotides, the CDR3 is TGTGCCAGCAGCAACGGAGGGAACTACGAGCAGTACTTC.

The genes are TRBV5-1 and TRBJ2-7; 9 nucleotides align to TRBD2. CDR1 is SGHRS and CDR2 is YFSETQ in the germline V gene. The CDR3 is 14 amino acids. Trimming at V came to 1 base and at J to 5 bases, leaving 4 bases not matched to a gene. CDR3 nucleotides: TGCGCCAGCAGCTTGCTAGCGGGATCTCACGAGCAGTACTTC. Protein: CASSLLAGSHEQYF.

The genes are TRBV19 and TRBJ1-2, with 9 bases lining up with TRBD1. Per germline, CDR1 LNHDA and CDR2 SQIVND (reference sequence). Trimming took 8 bases from V and 8 from J; bases not matched to a gene: 6. The CDR3 is 12 amino acids. For the CDR3, the DNA is TGTGCCAGTTCACAGGGGGCGGGCGGCTACACCTTC. This encodes CASSQGAGGYTF. Filled out from reference TRBV19 and TRBJ1-2, the complete variable domain reads DGGITQSPKYLFRKEGQNVTLSCEQNLNHDAMYWYRQDPGQGLRLIYYSQIVNDFQKGDIAEGYSVSREKKESFPLTVTSAQKNPTAFYLCASSQGAGGYTFGSGTRLTVV.

The rearrangement joins TRBV4-2 to TRBJ2-7; D is unresolved. V shed 0 bases and J shed 2 bases, with 8 bases lying between them. There are 14 residues in the CDR3. The germline V gene encodes CDR1 LGHNA and CDR2 YNFKEQ. The CDR3 protein is CASSQEQLAYEQYF. The CDR3 DNA reads TGTGCCAGCAGCCAAGAACAGCTGGCCTACGAGCAGTACTTC.